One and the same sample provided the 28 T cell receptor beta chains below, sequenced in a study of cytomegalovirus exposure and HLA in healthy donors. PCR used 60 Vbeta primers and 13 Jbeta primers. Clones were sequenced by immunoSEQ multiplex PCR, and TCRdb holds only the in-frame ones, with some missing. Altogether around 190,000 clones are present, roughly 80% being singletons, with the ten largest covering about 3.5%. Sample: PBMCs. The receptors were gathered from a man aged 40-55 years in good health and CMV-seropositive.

CDR3 protein: CASSILRRAYEQYF. The DNA of the CDR3 is TGTGCCAGCAGTATACTAAGACGGGCCTACGAGCAGTACTTC. The chain recombines TRBV6-4 with TRBJ2-7; no clear D gene. The germline CDR1 and CDR2 sequences are MRHNA and SNTAGT. V lost 5 bases and J 2 bases, leaving 13 bases between the germline ends. The CDR3 has 14 amino acids.

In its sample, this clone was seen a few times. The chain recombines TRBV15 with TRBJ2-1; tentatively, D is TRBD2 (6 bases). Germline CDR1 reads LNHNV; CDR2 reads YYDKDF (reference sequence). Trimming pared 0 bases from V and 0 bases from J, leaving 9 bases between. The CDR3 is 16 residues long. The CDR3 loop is CATSRDRGSSYNEQFF. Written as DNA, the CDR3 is TGTGCCACCAGCAGAGATCGGGGGAGCTCCTACAATGAGCAGTTCTTC.

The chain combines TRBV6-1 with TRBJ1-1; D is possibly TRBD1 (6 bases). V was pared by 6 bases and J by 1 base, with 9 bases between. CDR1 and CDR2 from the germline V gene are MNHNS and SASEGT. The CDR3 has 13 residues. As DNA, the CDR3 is TGTGCCAGCAGCAAGACAGGGAACACTGAAGCTTTCTTT. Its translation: CASSKTGNTEAFF.

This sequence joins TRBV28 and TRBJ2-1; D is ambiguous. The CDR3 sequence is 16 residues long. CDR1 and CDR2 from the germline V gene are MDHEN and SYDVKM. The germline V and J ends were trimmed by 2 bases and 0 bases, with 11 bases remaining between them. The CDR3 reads CASSLLGILSYNEQFF. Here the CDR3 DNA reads TGTGCCAGCAGTTTACTTGGTATACTCTCCTACAATGAGCAGTTCTTC.

The CDR3 DNA follows: TGTGCCAGCTCACCGCAAAACTCCCTCGGCTCCTACAATGAGCAGTTCTTC. Translation: CASSPQNSLGSYNEQFF. The V and J genes are TRBV18 and TRBJ2-1; D unclear. There are 17 residues in the CDR3. The germline V gene encodes CDR1 KGHSH and CDR2 LQKENI. The V end lost 3 bases, the J end lost 0 bases, and 15 bases lay between the germline ends.

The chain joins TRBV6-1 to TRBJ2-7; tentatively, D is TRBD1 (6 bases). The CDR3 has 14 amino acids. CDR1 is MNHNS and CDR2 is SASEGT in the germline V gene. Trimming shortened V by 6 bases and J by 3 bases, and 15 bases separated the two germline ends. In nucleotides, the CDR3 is TGTGCCAGCAGAGGCAGGGGAGAGGACTACGAGCAGTACTTC. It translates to CASRGRGEDYEQYF.

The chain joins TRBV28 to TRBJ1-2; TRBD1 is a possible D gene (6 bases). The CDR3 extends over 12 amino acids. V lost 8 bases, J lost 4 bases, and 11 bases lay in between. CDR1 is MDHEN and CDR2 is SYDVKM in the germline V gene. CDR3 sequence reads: CASRGGSYGYTF. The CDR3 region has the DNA TGTGCCAGCCGTGGGGGCTCCTATGGCTACACCTTC.

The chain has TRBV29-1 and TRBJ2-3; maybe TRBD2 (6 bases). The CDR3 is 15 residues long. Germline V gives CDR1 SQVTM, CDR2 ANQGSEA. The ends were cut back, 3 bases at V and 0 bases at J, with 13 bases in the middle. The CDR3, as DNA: TGCAGCGTTGATAACTCGGGAGTTAGCACAGATACGCAGTATTTT. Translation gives CSVDNSGVSTDTQYF.

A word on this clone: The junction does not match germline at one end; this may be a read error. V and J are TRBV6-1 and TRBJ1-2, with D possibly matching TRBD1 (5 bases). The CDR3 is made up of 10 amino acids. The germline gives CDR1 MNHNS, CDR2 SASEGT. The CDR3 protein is CASSERQGIF. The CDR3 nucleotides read TGTGCCAGCAGTGAAAGGCAGGGTATCTTC.

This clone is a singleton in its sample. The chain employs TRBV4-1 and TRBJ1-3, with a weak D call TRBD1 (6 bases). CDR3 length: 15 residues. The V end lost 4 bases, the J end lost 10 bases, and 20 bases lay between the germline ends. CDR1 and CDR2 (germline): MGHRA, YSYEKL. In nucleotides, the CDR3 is TGCGCCAGCAGCCCCCGGGGGGGCCTAGACTTGACCATATATTTT. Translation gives CASSPRGGLDLTIYF.

CDR3 loop: CASSIGTFYSNQPQHF. DNA of the CDR3: TGTGCCAGTAGTATTGGGACATTTTATAGCAATCAGCCCCAGCATTTT. The V and J genes are TRBV19 and TRBJ1-5, with D possibly being TRBD1 (6 bases). CDR1 is LNHDA, CDR2 SQIVND, per germline (reference sequence). This CDR3 comprises 16 residues. V lost 3 bases and J lost 0, with 12 bases in between.

DNA of the CDR3: TGCGCCAGCAGCCAAGCTAGGACTAGCGGGATGGATACGCAGTATTTT. Amino acids: CASSQARTSGMDTQYF. This chain links TRBV4-3 with TRBJ2-3; TRBD2 matches 12 bases. CDR1 LGHNA and CDR2 YSLEER come from the germline V gene. The CDR3 is 16 residues long. The ends lost 1 base at V and 6 bases at J; junction bases unmatched: 5.

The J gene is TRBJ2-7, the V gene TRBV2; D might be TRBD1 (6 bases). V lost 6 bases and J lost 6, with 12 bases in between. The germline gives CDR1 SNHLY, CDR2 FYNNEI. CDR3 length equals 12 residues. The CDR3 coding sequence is TGTGCCAGCAGAGACTCAGGGGTCGAGCAGTACTTC. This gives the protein CASRDSGVEQYF.

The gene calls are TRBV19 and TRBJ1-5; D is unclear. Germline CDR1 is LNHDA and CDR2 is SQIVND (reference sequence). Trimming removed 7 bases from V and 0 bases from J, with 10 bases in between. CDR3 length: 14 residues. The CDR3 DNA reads TGTGCCAGTACCGACAATCTTAGCAATCAGCCCCAGCATTTT. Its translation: CASTDNLSNQPQHF.

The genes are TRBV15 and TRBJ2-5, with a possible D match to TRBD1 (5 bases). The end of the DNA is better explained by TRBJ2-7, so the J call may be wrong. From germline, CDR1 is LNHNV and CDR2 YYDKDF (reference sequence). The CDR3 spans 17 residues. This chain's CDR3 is CATSISLTGRWGYEQYF. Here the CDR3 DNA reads TGTGCCACCAGCATCTCCCTAACAGGACGATGGGGCTACGAGCAGTACTTC.

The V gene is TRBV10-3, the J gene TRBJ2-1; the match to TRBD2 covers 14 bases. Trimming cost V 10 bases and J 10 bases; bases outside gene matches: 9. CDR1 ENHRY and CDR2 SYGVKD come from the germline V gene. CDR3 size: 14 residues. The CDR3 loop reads CATSGTSGRSEQFF. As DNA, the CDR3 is TGTGCCACGTCCGGGACTAGCGGGAGAAGCGAGCAGTTCTTC.

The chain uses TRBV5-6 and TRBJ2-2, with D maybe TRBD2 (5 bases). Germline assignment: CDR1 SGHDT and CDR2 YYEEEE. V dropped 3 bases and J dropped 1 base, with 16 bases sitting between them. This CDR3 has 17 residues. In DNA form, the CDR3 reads TGTGCCAGCAGCTCCTGGCGCGGGCAGTTGAACACCGGGGAGCTGTTTTTT. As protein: CASSSWRGQLNTGELFF.

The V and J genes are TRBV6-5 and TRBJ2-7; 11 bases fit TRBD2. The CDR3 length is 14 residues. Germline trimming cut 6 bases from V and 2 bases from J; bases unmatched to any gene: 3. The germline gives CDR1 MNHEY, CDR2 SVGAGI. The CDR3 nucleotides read TGTGCCAGCAGAACTAGCGGGGGTCCCTACGAGCAGTACTTC. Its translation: CASRTSGGPYEQYF.

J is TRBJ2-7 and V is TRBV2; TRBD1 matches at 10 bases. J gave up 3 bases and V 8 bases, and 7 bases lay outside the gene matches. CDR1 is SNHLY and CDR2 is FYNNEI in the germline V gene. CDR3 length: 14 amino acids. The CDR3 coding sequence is TGTGCCAGCGGGGGACAGGGGTTAGGCTACGAGCAGTACTTC. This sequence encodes CASGGQGLGYEQYF.

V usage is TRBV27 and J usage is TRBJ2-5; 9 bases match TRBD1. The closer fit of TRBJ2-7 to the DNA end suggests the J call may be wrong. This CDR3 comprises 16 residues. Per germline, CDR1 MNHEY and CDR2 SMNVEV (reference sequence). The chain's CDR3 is CASSLSPTGGSYEQYF. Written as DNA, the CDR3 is TGTGCCAGCAGTTTATCCCCGACAGGGGGATCCTACGAGCAGTACTTC.

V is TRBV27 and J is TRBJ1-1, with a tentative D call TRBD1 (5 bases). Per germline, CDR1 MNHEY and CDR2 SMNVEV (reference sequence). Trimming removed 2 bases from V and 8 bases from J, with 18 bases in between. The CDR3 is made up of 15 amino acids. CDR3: CASSLQTSGLGEAFF. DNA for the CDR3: TGTGCCAGCAGTTTACAGACCTCAGGGTTAGGGGAAGCTTTCTTT.

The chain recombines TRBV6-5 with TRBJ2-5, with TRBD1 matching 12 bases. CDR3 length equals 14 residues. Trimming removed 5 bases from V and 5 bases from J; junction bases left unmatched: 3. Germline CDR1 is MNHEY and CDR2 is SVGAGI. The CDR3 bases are TGTGCCAGCAGTAGGGACAGGGGGCGGGAGACCCAGTACTTC. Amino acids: CASSRDRGRETQYF.

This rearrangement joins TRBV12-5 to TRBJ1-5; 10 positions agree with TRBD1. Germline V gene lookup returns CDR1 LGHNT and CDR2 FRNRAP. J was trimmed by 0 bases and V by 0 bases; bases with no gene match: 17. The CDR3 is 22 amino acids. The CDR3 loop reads CASGLVLLDRGEDIYSNQPQHF. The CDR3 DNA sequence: TGTGCTAGTGGTTTGGTACTACTGGACAGGGGGGAGGATATATATAGCAATCAGCCCCAGCATTTT.

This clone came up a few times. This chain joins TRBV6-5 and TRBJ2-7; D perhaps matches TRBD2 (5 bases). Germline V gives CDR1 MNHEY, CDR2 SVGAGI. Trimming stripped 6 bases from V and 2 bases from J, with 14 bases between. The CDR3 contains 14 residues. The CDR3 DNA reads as TGTGCCAGCAGCCGACTACCAGGAACCTACGAGCAGTACTTC. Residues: CASSRLPGTYEQYF.

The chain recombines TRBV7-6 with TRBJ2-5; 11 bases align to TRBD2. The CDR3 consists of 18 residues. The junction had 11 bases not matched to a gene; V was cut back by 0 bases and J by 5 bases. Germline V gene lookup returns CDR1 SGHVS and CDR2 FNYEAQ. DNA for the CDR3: TGTGCCAGCAGCTTAGCTGCCCTACTAGCGGGGGTGGAGGAGACCCAGTACTTC. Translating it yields CASSLAALLAGVEETQYF.

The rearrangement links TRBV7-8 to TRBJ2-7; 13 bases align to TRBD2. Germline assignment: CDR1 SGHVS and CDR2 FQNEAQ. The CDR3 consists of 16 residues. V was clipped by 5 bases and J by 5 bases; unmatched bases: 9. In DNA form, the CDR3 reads TGTGCCAGCAGCCCAAGGACTAGCGGGAGTCTCGACGAGCAGTACTTC. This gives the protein CASSPRTSGSLDEQYF.

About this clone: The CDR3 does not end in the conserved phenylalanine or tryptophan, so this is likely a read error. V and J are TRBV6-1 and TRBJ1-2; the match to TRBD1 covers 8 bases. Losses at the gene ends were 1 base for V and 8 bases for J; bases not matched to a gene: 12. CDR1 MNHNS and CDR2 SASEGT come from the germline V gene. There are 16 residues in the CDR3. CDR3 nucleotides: TGTGCCAGCAGTGAAGATATAATCGACAGGGGTAAAGGCTACACCCTC. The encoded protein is CASSEDIIDRGKGYTL.

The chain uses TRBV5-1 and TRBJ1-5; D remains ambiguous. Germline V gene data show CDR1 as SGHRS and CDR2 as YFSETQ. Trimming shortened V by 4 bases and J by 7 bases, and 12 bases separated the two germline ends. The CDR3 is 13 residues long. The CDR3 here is CASSTAPGQPQHF. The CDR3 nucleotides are TGCGCCAGCAGCACGGCCCCGGGGCAGCCCCAGCATTTT.